This T cell receptor beta chain was recovered during a study of blood T cell repertoires in COVID-19. Study background: The origin of the acute and convalescent COVID-19 samples was the United States, Italy and Spain. The analysed material was cDNA or gDNA that came from T cells, B-cell-depleted T cells, or PBMCs.

From germline, CDR1 is KGHDR and CDR2 SFDVKD. The CDR3 has 17 residues. V shed 4 bases and J shed 4 bases, with 20 bases lying between them. Authors' analysis steps: For nucleated cells, counts were estimated from reference gene primer amplification. The repertoire was sequenced with immunoSEQ multiplex PCR; TCRdb's copy has only in-frame clones and lacks some. That table is the source of V, J and clone size, and D and trimming were worked out from the DNA. Of over 130,000 clones in the sample, about 80% are singletons; the top ten hold over 2%. Input material: peripheral blood. This receptor was identified in a man aged 65 to 79 with acute or convalescent COVID-19. The chain carries TRBV24-1 and TRBJ2-3; a possible D gene is TRBD1 (6 bases). The CDR3 DNA sequence: TGTGCCACCAGTGACCCCCCGACAGCCCCAGGGGCAGATACGCAGTATTTT. Translating gives CATSDPPTAPGADTQYF.